This paragraph covers one T cell receptor (beta chain) sequence. These data originate in a study of T cell responses to AZD1222 COVID-19 vaccine. CDR3 size: 16 residues. Looked up from germline, CDR1 is MGHRA and CDR2 is YSYEKL. V lost 0 bases to trimming and J lost 2 bases; unmatched junction nucleotides: 3. Sequencing used immunoSEQ multiplex PCR; TCRdb keeps in-frame clones, though not all of them. The repertoire includes over 70,000 clones, roughly 89% of them detected once, and roughly 5.3% sits in the top ten. Specimen: peripheral blood, collected 28 days after the second AZD1222 dose. The TCR originated in an adult who received the AZD1222 COVID-19 vaccine. The rearrangement joins TRBV4-1 to TRBJ2-2; 7 bases are a match to TRBD1. The CDR3 nucleotides are TGCGCCAGCAGCCAAGAGGGACAGCCTAACACCGGGGAGCTGTTTTTT. Residues: CASSQEGQPNTGELFF.